The text below deals with one T cell receptor (beta chain). This entry comes from a study of blood T cell repertoires in COVID-19. Study-wide background: The United States, Italy and Spain supplied acute and convalescent COVID-19 samples. From T cells, B-cell-depleted T cells, or PBMCs came the material, which was cDNA or gDNA.

Germline V CDR1 and CDR2: SGHDT, YYEEEE. The CDR3 covers 16 residues. Trimming at V came to 2 bases and at J to 2 bases, leaving 9 bases not matched to a gene. In the study's own analysis: The authors estimated nucleated cell counts from reference gene primer amplification. TCRdb's table, derived via immunoSEQ multiplex PCR, lists solely in-frame clones and lacks some. V and J calls and clone size are copied from that table; D and trimming were computed from the DNA. This sample has nearly 350,000 clones, with about 90% found just once. Input material: peripheral blood. The chain has TRBV5-6 and TRBJ2-7; the match to TRBD2 covers 8 bases. This sequence originates from a woman aged 18-30 years who had recovered from COVID-19. The CDR3 reads CASSFKAGAFTYEQYV. Here the CDR3 DNA reads TGTGCCAGCAGCTTCAAAGCGGGAGCGTTCACCTACGAGCAGTACGTC.